This entry features one T cell receptor beta chain sequence. Its recognized antigen is unknown. One base away there is no much larger clone; base qualities are not given. This record belongs to a study of blood T cell repertoires in COVID-19 (dated by TCRdb to 2020 to 2021). Describing the broader study: Collaborator samples came from the United States, Italy and Spain and covered acute and convalescent phases of COVID-19. The prospective study material was composed of cDNA or gDNA derived from T cells, B-cell-depleted T cells, or PBMCs. Deeply sampled blood TCRbeta repertoires from subjects exposed to, actively infected with, or recovered from COVID-19 were included in the dataset. The repertoires were released in a freely available public database intended as a resource for research on the immune response to SARS-CoV-2. Samples were obtained from the ongoing ImmuneRACE study (first 160 participants) and from over 1,000 subjects provided by 6 global collaborators. The sample metadata nearly always contained a de-identified subject ID, COVID-19 status, age in years and sex. Where available, HLA class I and class II types were obtained from metadata supplied by the sample provider rather than from assay-based typing. The study at large found these results: The amount of clinical and demographic metadata varied by source and participant and was provided uncurated.

TCRbeta CDR3 regions were amplified from genomic DNA by means of the immunoSEQ Assay, a bias-controlled multiplex PCR. Concerning the study's data processing: Within the assay, amplification of reference gene primers was used to estimate how many nucleated cells each sample contained. To quantify the absolute abundance of each unique TCRbeta CDR3 rearrangement, sequence reads were collapsed and filtered. For each sample, productive Simpson clonality was calculated as the square root of Simpson's diversity index over productive rearrangements. What TCRdb holds here is the immuneACCESS table cut down to in-frame rearrangements. Part of the clones is not present; checked against another copy, under half of the missing clones reflect an unresolved V gene, and the others are unexplained. That table gives V, J and clone size, and the DNA gave D and trimming. Within this sample are approximately 300,000 clones, with approximately 86% of them counted one time only. The top ten clones comprise approximately 2.4% of the sample.

V and J are truncated by 2 bases and 2 bases respectively, leaving an intervening sequence of 15 bases. Spanning cysteine to phenylalanine, the CDR3 consists of 16 amino acids. Only CDR3 DNA is held: 48 bases, read in frame from base 1. CDR1 and CDR2 are drawn from the germline V gene: MGHRA, YSYEKL. Enrolling through a virtual design, the prospective study's participants ranged in age from about 18 to 89 years and lived across 24 United States geographic areas. In the prospective study, participants were assigned to cohorts based on the clinical history participants reported in a screening survey and a study questionnaire. ImmuneRACE Cohort 3 recovered participants were defined by two consecutive negative NP/OP PCR tests, healthcare professional clearance, or symptom resolution. Each participant in the prospective study had whole blood, serum and a nasopharyngeal or oropharyngeal swab collected by mobile phlebotomists. Prospective study participants could optionally give additional blood draws and questionnaires over an approximately 2-month period. Prospective study blood samples were shipped either frozen or at room temperature before DNA extraction.

The rearrangement joined TRBV4-1 to TRBJ1-2; D gene: possibly TRBD1, on 6 matching bases. This sequence originates from a woman in her late teens or twenties who had recovered from COVID-19. The specimen was PBMCs or T cells enriched from blood (not recorded which). This receptor has the CDR3 CASSQSRGDRNYGYTF. The DNA reads TGCGCCAGCAGCCAATCTCGAGGAGACAGGAACTATGGCTACACCTTC.